Presented here are 14 T cell receptor beta chains from one specimen sequenced in a study of blood T cell repertoires in COVID-19. Produced via immunoSEQ multiplex PCR; TCRdb's table is partial and in-frame only. The profile shows about 210,000 clones, around 86% of them singletons. Sequenced: peripheral blood. These receptor sequences come from a woman in her seventies with COVID-19, enrolled during active disease.

The J gene is TRBJ1-1, the V gene TRBV27; TRBD1 is a possible D gene (6 bases). This CDR3 spans 19 amino acids. Germline V gene data show CDR1 as MNHEY and CDR2 as SMNVEV (reference sequence). The V and J ends lost 3 bases and 0 bases respectively, with 23 bases between them. CDR3 sequence reads: CASSFRTAPMAQMNTEAFF. The DNA of the CDR3 is TGTGCCAGCAGTTTCCGGACAGCACCAATGGCCCAGATGAACACTGAAGCTTTCTTT.

This clone was observed once. The chain is built from TRBV28 and TRBJ2-7; weak D call: TRBD1 (5 bases). The CDR3 runs 11 residues. The V end lost 5 bases, the J end lost 4 bases, and 6 bases lay between the germline ends. CDR1 is MDHEN, CDR2 SYDVKM, per germline. The CDR3 coding sequence is TGTGCCAGCAGTCACAGGTACGAGCAGTACTTC. It codes for CASSHRYEQYF. The entire variable domain, with the rest obtained from reference TRBV28 and TRBJ2-7, is as follows: DVKVTQSSRYLVKRTGEKVFLECVQDMDHENMFWYRQDPGLGLRLIYFSYDVKMKEKGDIPEGYSVSREKKERFSLILESASTNQTSMYLCASSHRYEQYFGPGTRLTVT.

The genes are TRBV28 and TRBJ2-7; TRBD2 matches 7 bases. From germline, CDR1 is MDHEN and CDR2 SYDVKM. V gave up 3 bases and J gave up 11 bases; unmatched junction bases: 4. The CDR3 contains 11 residues. This chain's CDR3 is CASSLLGGKYF. DNA of the CDR3: TGTGCCAGCAGTTTGTTGGGAGGGAAGTACTTC.

The V gene is TRBV19, the J gene TRBJ1-5; D not resolved. This CDR3 is built from 14 residues. V lost 4 bases and J lost 5, with 12 bases in between. Per the germline V gene, CDR1 is LNHDA and CDR2 is SQIVND (reference sequence). The CDR3 DNA reads TGTGCCAGTAGTAGAAGCCTAGGAGATCAGCCCCAGCATTTT. Protein: CASSRSLGDQPQHF.

Ten or more counts support this clone. The chain joins TRBV7-2 to TRBJ2-5, with D tentatively TRBD1 (6 bases). CDR3 size: 13 residues. V shed 5 bases and J shed 4 bases, with 11 bases lying between them. Germline CDR1 SGHTA, CDR2 FQGNSA. CDR3 sequence (DNA): TGTGCCAGCAGCCGATCAGGGGTAGAGACCCAGTACTTC. This codes for CASSRSGVETQYF.

V is TRBV19 and J is TRBJ2-3, with TRBD2 as a possible D gene (5 bases). The CDR3 length is 13 residues. V lost 5 bases and J 6 bases, leaving 12 bases between the germline ends. Germline CDR1 is LNHDA and CDR2 is SQIVND (reference sequence). This CDR3 is CASSPDYADTQYF. In DNA form, the CDR3 reads TGTGCCAGTAGTCCTGACTATGCCGATACGCAGTATTTT.

This chain links TRBV19 with TRBJ2-1, with D unresolved. The V end was cut by 2 bases, the J end by 6 bases, with 11 bases between. The CDR3 spans 14 residues. Germline CDR1 is LNHDA and CDR2 is SQIVND (reference sequence). The chain's CDR3 is CASSIRLESNEQFF. As DNA, the CDR3 is TGTGCCAGTAGTATAAGATTAGAAAGCAATGAGCAGTTCTTC.

J is TRBJ2-4 and V is TRBV3-1 (or the pseudogene TRBV3-2), with D perhaps TRBD2 (6 bases). V gave up 4 bases and J gave up 0 bases, with 13 bases separating them. Looked up from germline, CDR1 is LGHDT and CDR2 is YNNKEL (reference sequence). The CDR3 length is 16 residues. The CDR3 bases are TGTGCCAGCAGCCCGGGACTGGAGCTAGCCAAAAACATTCAGTACTTC. Encoded protein: CASSPGLELAKNIQYF.

The chain is built from TRBV10-3 and TRBJ2-2, with TRBD1 identical over 8 bases. Per the germline V gene, CDR1 is ENHRY and CDR2 is SYGVKD. The V and J ends lost 0 bases and 4 bases, in that order; junction bases with no gene match: 4. The CDR3 extends over 16 amino acids. CDR3 bases: TGTGCCATCAGTGAGTCAGGGACAGGTCTCACCGGGGAGCTGTTTTTT. This codes for CAISESGTGLTGELFF.

This sequence joins TRBV5-6 and TRBJ2-4, with D unclear. V shed 4 bases and J shed 6 bases, with 11 bases lying between them. Germline CDR1 and CDR2: SGHDT and YYEEEE. This CDR3 spans 13 amino acids. The CDR3 sequence: CASSDRVSNIQYF. The CDR3 DNA follows: TGTGCCAGCAGCGACCGGGTCTCAAACATTCAGTACTTC.

The chain carries TRBV7-2 and TRBJ2-4; TRBD1 agrees at 10 bases. CDR1 is SGHTA and CDR2 is FQGNSA in the germline V gene. This CDR3 has 16 residues. J gave up 6 bases and V 0 bases, and 5 bases lay outside the gene matches. CDR3 DNA sequence: TGTGCCAGCAGCTTAGCGGGTTGGACAGGGGGAAACATTCAGTACTTC. This gives the protein CASSLAGWTGGNIQYF.

The chain combines TRBV12-3 or TRBV12-4 with TRBJ2-3; perhaps TRBD2 as D (5 bases). The germline V and J ends were trimmed by 6 bases and 6 bases, with 10 bases remaining between them. The CDR3 extends over 12 amino acids. CDR3 residues: CASSLRGDTQYF. In nucleotides, the CDR3 is TGTGCCAGCAGCCTGAGAGGGGATACGCAGTATTTT.

The chain has TRBV19 and TRBJ2-7, with 9 bases lining up with TRBD2. Germline values: CDR1 LNHDA, CDR2 SQIVND (reference sequence). After removal of 3 bases from V and 4 bases from J, the junction contained 7 bases not matched to a gene. CDR3 size: 15 residues. The chain's CDR3 is CASSISAGGQYEQYF. The CDR3 DNA follows: TGTGCCAGTAGTATTTCAGCGGGAGGACAATACGAGCAGTACTTC.

This chain links TRBV7-9 with TRBJ1-2; the D is unclear. Trimming left V 5 bases short and J 2 bases short, with 15 bases between. Germline lookup yields CDR1 SEHNR and CDR2 FQNEAQ (reference sequence). CDR3 length: 15 amino acids. The CDR3 region has the DNA TGTGCCAGCAGCAATCCCTCGGCGGCAAACTATGGCTACACCTTC. Translating gives CASSNPSAANYGYTF.